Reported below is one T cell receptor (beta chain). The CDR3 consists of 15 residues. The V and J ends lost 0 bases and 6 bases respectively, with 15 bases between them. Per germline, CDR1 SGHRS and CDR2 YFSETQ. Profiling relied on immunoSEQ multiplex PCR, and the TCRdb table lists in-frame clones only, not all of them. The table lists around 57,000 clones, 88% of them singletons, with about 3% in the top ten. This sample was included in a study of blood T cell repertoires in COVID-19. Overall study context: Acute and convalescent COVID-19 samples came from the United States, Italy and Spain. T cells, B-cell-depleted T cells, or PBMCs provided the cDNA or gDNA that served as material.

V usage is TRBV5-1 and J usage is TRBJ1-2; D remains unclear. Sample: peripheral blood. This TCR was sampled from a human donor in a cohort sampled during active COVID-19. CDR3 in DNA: TGCGCCAGCAGCTTGGTAATACCTTCGGGAGATGGCTACACCTTC. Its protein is CASSLVIPSGDGYTF.